Listed below are T cell receptor beta chains from one sample, sequenced in a study of OX40 agonist ivuxolimab in advanced cancers. Only in-frame clones appear in the TCRdb table, and some are missing; sequencing was by immunoSEQ multiplex PCR. The data show 95,000 to 100,000 clones, approximately 84% seen once. The specimen comprised CD4+ or CD8+ T cells sorted from blood, sampled in a trial of the OX40 agonist ivuxolimab. All receptors derive from an adult with an advanced solid tumor such as melanoma, head and neck, liver or kidney cancer. Both conserved end residues are part of each CDR3. Fields, in order: V gene, D gene, clone size, CDR3 length, J gene, CDR3 protein, CDR3 DNA. A D gene is named only where the DNA matches it firmly. Clone size, where shown, is once, few, many, or a class for clones that have expanded.

V gene: TRBV10-3
D gene: -
clone size: -
CDR3 length: 13
J gene: TRBJ1-2
CDR3 protein: CAISGGAEYGYTF
CDR3 DNA: TGTGCCATCAGTGGGGGGGCTGAGTATGGCTACACCTTC

V gene: TRBV4-1
D gene: TRBD1
clone size: once
CDR3 length: 12
J gene: TRBJ2-1
CDR3 protein: CASSPTGHEQFF
CDR3 DNA: TGCGCCAGCAGCCCGACAGGGCATGAGCAGTTCTTC

V gene: TRBV7-3
D gene: -
clone size: -
CDR3 length: 13
J gene: TRBJ2-7
CDR3 protein: CASSLYQGSEQYF
CDR3 DNA: TGTGCCAGCAGCTTATATCAGGGCTCCGAGCAGTACTTC

V gene: TRBV6-5
D gene: TRBD1
clone size: -
CDR3 length: 14
J gene: TRBJ1-2
CDR3 protein: CASSYSGQAHGYTF
CDR3 DNA: TGTGCCAGCAGTTACTCGGGACAGGCACATGGCTACACCTTC

V gene: TRBV29-1
D gene: -
clone size: -
CDR3 length: 12
J gene: TRBJ2-5
CDR3 protein: CSVGGMKETQYF
CDR3 DNA: TGCAGCGTTGGAGGGATGAAAGAGACCCAGTACTTC

V gene: TRBV6-1
D gene: -
clone size: few
CDR3 length: 14
J gene: TRBJ2-1
CDR3 protein: CASSPERLYNEQFF
CDR3 DNA: TGTGCCAGCAGTCCCGAGAGGCTTTACAATGAGCAGTTCTTC

V gene: TRBV9
D gene: TRBD1
clone size: once
CDR3 length: 15
J gene: TRBJ1-3
CDR3 protein: CASSAHRGWENTIYF
CDR3 DNA: TGTGCCAGCAGCGCGCACAGGGGATGGGAAAACACCATATATTTT

V gene: TRBV6-1
D gene: -
clone size: few
CDR3 length: 15
J gene: TRBJ1-5
CDR3 protein: CASNPQRGSNQPQHF
CDR3 DNA: TGTGCCAGCAATCCTCAAAGGGGTAGCAATCAGCCCCAGCATTTT

V gene: TRBV4-1
D gene: -
clone size: few
CDR3 length: 14
J gene: TRBJ2-7
CDR3 protein: CASSQDGSIVEQYF
CDR3 DNA: TGCGCCAGCAGCCAAGATGGGTCCATCGTCGAGCAGTACTTC

V gene: TRBV4-2
D gene: -
clone size: -
CDR3 length: 21
J gene: TRBJ1-3
CDR3 protein: CASSQDLAAGANSLSGNTIYF
CDR3 DNA: TGTGCCAGCAGCCAAGACTTAGCGGCCGGCGCAAACTCTCTCTCTGGAAACACCATATATTTT

V gene: TRBV6-6
D gene: TRBD1
clone size: -
CDR3 length: 11
J gene: TRBJ1-2
CDR3 protein: CASTQGDSYTF
CDR3 DNA: TGTGCCAGCACCCAGGGGGACAGCTACACCTTC

V gene: TRBV18
D gene: -
clone size: -
CDR3 length: 12
J gene: TRBJ2-3
CDR3 protein: CASSQGPDTQYF
CDR3 DNA: TGTGCCAGCTCCCAGGGGCCAGATACGCAGTATTTT

V gene: TRBV20-1
D gene: TRBD2
clone size: -
CDR3 length: 11
J gene: TRBJ2-3
CDR3 protein: CSARTSGGQYF
CDR3 DNA: TGCAGTGCGAGAACTAGCGGGGGGCAGTATTTT